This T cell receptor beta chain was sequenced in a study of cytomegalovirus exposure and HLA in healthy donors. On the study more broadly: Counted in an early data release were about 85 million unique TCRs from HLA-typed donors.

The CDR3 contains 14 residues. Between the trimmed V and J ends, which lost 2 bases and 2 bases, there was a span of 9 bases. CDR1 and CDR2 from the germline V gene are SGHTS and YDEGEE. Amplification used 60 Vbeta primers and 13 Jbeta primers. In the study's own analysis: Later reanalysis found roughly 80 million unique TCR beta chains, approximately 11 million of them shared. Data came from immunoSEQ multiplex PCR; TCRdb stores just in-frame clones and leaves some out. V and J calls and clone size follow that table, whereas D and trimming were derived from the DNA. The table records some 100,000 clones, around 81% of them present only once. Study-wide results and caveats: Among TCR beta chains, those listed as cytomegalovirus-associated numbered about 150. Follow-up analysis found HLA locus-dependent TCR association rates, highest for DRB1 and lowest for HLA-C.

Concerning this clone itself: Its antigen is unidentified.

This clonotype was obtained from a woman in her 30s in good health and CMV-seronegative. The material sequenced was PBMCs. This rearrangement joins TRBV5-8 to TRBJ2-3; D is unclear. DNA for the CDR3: TGTGCCAGCAGCTTTCGAAGACACACAGATACGCAGTATTTT. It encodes CASSFRRHTDTQYF. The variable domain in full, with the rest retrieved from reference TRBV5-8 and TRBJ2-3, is EAGVTQSPTHLIKTRGQQATLRCSPISGHTSVYWYQQALGLGLQFLLWYDEGEERNRGNFPPRFSGRQFPNYSSELNVNALELEDSALYLCASSFRRHTDTQYFGPGTRLTVL.